The rows below give T cell receptor beta chains drawn from one sample of a study of sequential checkpoint blockade in melanoma. The method was immunoSEQ multiplex PCR; TCRdb's version includes in-frame clones alone and lacks a portion of them. The data hold 3,000 to 3,500 clones, with about 19% observed a single time. This material consisted of tumor tissue (inferred from file names), taken from a patient given nivolumab and ipilimumab in sequence. Every receptor here comes from a human donor with melanoma. Both conserved end residues are part of each CDR3. D genes are given only for firm matches. Only some rows state a clone size, as once, few, many or a class for expanded clones.

cdr3_aa | cdr3_nt | v_call | clone_size | j_call | d_call
CASSLNRGLETQYF | TGTGCCAGCAGCTTAAACAGGGGTTTAGAGACCCAGTACTTC | TRBV11-3 | many | TRBJ2-5 | TRBD1
CASSQAAGSSTDTQYF | TGTGCCAGCAGCCAAGCAGCGGGGTCTAGCACAGATACGCAGTATTTT | TRBV11-3 | medium-sized | TRBJ2-3 | TRBD2
CAISEQGTSYEQYF | TGTGCCATCAGTGAGCAGGGTACCTCCTACGAGCAGTACTTC | TRBV10-3 | . | TRBJ2-7 | .
CASSLEAVARAGANVLTF | TGTGCCAGCAGCTTAGAGGCGGTGGCCCGGGCTGGGGCCAACGTCCTGACTTTC | TRBV11-3 | . | TRBJ2-6 | .
CASSTRQNLGDEQFF | TGTGCCAGCAGCACAAGACAAAACCTGGGGGATGAGCAGTTCTTC | TRBV11-3 | many | TRBJ2-1 | .
CASSSQGLSGANVLTF | TGTGCCAGCAGCTCCCAGGGCCTCTCTGGGGCCAACGTCCTGACTTTC | TRBV11-3 | . | TRBJ2-6 | .
CASSEGENTQYF | TGTGCCAGCAGTGAGGGCGAAAATACGCAGTATTTT | TRBV6-8 | medium-sized | TRBJ2-3 | .
CASSPGALHWEQYF | TGTGCCAGCAGCCCCGGTGCCCTCCATTGGGAGCAGTACTTC | TRBV11-3 | medium-sized | TRBJ2-7 | .
CASSPRTDLTGELFF | TGTGCCAGCAGCCCCCGGACAGACCTCACCGGGGAGCTGTTTTTT | TRBV11-3 | . | TRBJ2-2 | .
CASSPGGHEQFF | TGTGCCAGCAGCCCGGGGGGCCATGAGCAGTTCTTC | TRBV9 | medium-sized | TRBJ2-1 | .
CASSPGTQANGYTF | TGTGCCAGCAGCCCCGGGACCCAAGCCAATGGCTACACCTTC | TRBV11-3 | many | TRBJ1-2 | .
CASRDRGYTEAFF | TGTGCCAGCAGGGACAGGGGGTACACTGAAGCTTTCTTT | TRBV6-8 | few | TRBJ1-1 | TRBD1
CASAAGTGYGYTF | TGTGCCAGCGCTGCCGGGACAGGCTATGGCTACACCTTC | TRBV6-8 | few | TRBJ1-2 | TRBD1
CASSIRRADYGYTF | TGTGCCAGTAGTATCCGCAGGGCGGACTATGGCTACACCTTC | TRBV19 | large | TRBJ1-2 | .
CSVEERSGTPNTGELFF | TGCAGCGTTGAAGAGCGCTCCGGGACTCCGAACACCGGGGAGCTGTTTTTT | TRBV29-1 | few | TRBJ2-2 | .
CASTPGLLTDTQYF | TGTGCCAGTACTCCGGGACTCCTCACAGATACGCAGTATTTT | TRBV19 | few | TRBJ2-3 | .
CASSDGQRGYTEAFF | TGCGCCAGCAGTGATGGACAGCGTGGATACACTGAAGCTTTCTTT | TRBV10-2 | few | TRBJ1-1 | .
CASSPSDRLAFRLAGGTQETQYF | TGCGCCAGCAGTCCTTCAGACAGACTAGCCTTTCGACTAGCGGGGGGGACTCAAGAGACCCAGTACTTC | TRBV23-1 | few | TRBJ2-5 | TRBD2
CASSPTESSYNSPLHF | TGTGCCAGCTCACCAACGGAGAGCTCCTATAATTCACCCCTCCACTTT | TRBV18 | . | TRBJ1-6 | .
CASSYRLTGLNEQFF | TGTGCCAGCAGTTACCGACTCACGGGCCTCAATGAGCAGTTCTTC | TRBV6-8 | few | TRBJ2-1 | .
CASSLGGQLLEAFF | TGTGCCAGCAGTTTAGGCGGGCAGCTCCTTGAAGCTTTCTTT | TRBV28 | . | TRBJ1-1 | .
CASSDTRTGKETQYF | TGTGCCAGCAGTGACACCCGGACAGGAAAAGAGACCCAGTACTTC | TRBV6-8 | . | TRBJ2-5 | TRBD1
CASSPEPNAVNTEAFF | TGTGCCAGCAGCCCAGAACCCAACGCCGTGAACACTGAAGCTTTCTTT | TRBV11-3 | medium-sized | TRBJ1-1 | .
CASSSGSGAEQYF | TGTGCCAGCTCTAGCGGCTCTGGGGCAGAGCAGTACTTC | TRBV18 | . | TRBJ2-7 | .
CASSRAPINYGYTF | TGTGCCAGCAGCCGGGCACCTATTAACTATGGCTACACCTTC | TRBV11-3 | many | TRBJ1-2 | .
CASRPGTGVNSPLHF | TGTGCCAGCCGTCCCGGGACAGGGGTGAATTCACCCCTCCACTTT | TRBV6-8 | . | TRBJ1-6 | TRBD1
CASSYLYGRGRDEQFF | TGTGCCAGCAGTTACCTCTATGGGCGGGGTAGGGATGAGCAGTTCTTC | TRBV6-8 | few | TRBJ2-1 | .
CASSRAFQQGGTEAFF | TGTGCCAGCAGCCGAGCCTTCCAACAGGGGGGAACTGAAGCTTTCTTT | TRBV11-3 | many | TRBJ1-1 | TRBD1
CASSDSLDRQTYEQYF | TGTGCCAGCAGCGATAGTTTAGACAGGCAGACCTACGAGCAGTACTTC | TRBV9 | large | TRBJ2-7 | .
CASSPHPTVYQETQYF | TGTGCCAGCAGCCCCCACCCAACCGTGTACCAAGAGACCCAGTACTTC | TRBV9 | many | TRBJ2-5 | .
CASSRALGYEQYF | TGTGCCAGCAGCAGGGCTCTGGGCTACGAGCAGTACTTC | TRBV6-8 | medium-sized | TRBJ2-7 | .
CASSPLGVSSGNTIYF | TGCGCCAGCAGCCCATTAGGTGTGAGCTCTGGAAACACCATATATTTT | TRBV5-1 | few | TRBJ1-3 | .
CATAAGGPPETQYF | TGTGCCACCGCCGCGGGGGGGCCCCCAGAGACCCAGTACTTC | TRBV15 | . | TRBJ2-5 | TRBD2
CASSSPGQSSNTIYF | TGTGCCAGCAGTTCACCGGGACAGAGCTCAAACACCATATATTTT | TRBV6-8 | . | TRBJ1-3 | TRBD1
CASSDRVGGTEAFF | TGTGCCAGCTCGGACAGGGTTGGGGGTACTGAAGCTTTCTTT | TRBV18 | . | TRBJ1-1 | TRBD1
CASSLEGVIENTIYF | TGCGCCAGCAGCTTGGAGGGTGTCATCGAAAACACCATATATTTT | TRBV5-1 | few | TRBJ1-3 | .
CASSRRQGTDTQYF | TGTGCCAGCAGCCGGCGACAAGGCACAGATACGCAGTATTTT | TRBV11-3 | medium-sized | TRBJ2-3 | .
CSVEGGDRGHNYGYTF | TGCAGCGTTGAAGGAGGGGACAGGGGGCATAACTATGGCTACACCTTC | TRBV29-1 | once | TRBJ1-2 | TRBD1
CASSLVPGRETQYF | TGTGCCAGCAGCTTAGTCCCAGGTCGAGAGACCCAGTACTTC | TRBV11-3 | many | TRBJ2-5 | .
CASSASGARGTGELFF | TGTGCCAGCAGCGCGTCGGGGGCCCGGGGGACCGGGGAGCTGTTTTTT | TRBV6-8 | few | TRBJ2-2 | .
CASRATGRTNYGYTF | TGTGCCAGCAGGGCCACGGGACGGACGAACTATGGCTACACCTTC | TRBV6-8 | large | TRBJ1-2 | .
CASSLRRVNTGELFF | TGTGCCAGCAGCTTGCGACGGGTGAACACCGGGGAGCTGTTTTTT | TRBV11-3 | . | TRBJ2-2 | .
CASSRGSIGNSPLHF | TGCGCCAGCAGCCGGGGATCAATTGGCAATTCACCCCTCCACTTT | TRBV5-1 | . | TRBJ1-6 | .
CASSPNSGTAGNTIYF | TGTGCCAGCAGCCCCAACTCAGGGACGGCTGGAAACACCATATATTTT | TRBV11-3 | . | TRBJ1-3 | .
CASTPGPQADTQYF | TGTGCCAGCACCCCGGGCCCCCAAGCGGATACGCAGTATTTT | TRBV6-8 | many | TRBJ2-3 | .
CASSPLGRGGDTQYF | TGTGCCAGCTCACCACTGGGCAGGGGAGGCGATACGCAGTATTTT | TRBV18 | . | TRBJ2-3 | .
CASSLQGNNEQFF | TGTGCCAGCTCACTTCAGGGAAACAATGAGCAGTTCTTC | TRBV18 | . | TRBJ2-1 | .